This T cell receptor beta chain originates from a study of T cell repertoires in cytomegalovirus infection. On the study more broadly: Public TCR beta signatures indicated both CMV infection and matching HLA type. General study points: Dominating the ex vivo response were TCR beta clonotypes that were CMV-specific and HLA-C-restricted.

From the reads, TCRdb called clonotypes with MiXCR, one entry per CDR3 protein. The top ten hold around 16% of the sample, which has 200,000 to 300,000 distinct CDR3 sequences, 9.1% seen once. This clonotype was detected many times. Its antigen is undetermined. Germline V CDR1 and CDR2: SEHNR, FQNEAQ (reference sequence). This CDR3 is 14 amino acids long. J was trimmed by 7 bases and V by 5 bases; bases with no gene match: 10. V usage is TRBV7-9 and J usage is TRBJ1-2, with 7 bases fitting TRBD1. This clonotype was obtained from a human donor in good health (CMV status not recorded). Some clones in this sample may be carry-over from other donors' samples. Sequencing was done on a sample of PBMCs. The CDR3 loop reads CASSPRTGNPGYTF. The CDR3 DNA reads TGTGCCAGCAGCCCGCGGACAGGAAACCCTGGCTACACCTTC.